This TCR beta chain was identified in a study of cytomegalovirus exposure and HLA in healthy donors. Broader study findings: Most CMV-associated TCR beta chains were later found to appear HLA-restricted. The study found most TCR sequences rare, yet found some public TCRs in many donors. Owing to their indistinguishability, certain V segments, notably TRBV6-2 and TRBV6-3, were excluded.

The germline gives CDR1 LGHNA, CDR2 YSLEER. This CDR3 has 13 amino acids. This clone was picked up a small number of times. The antigen remains undetermined. At one boundary the junction diverges from the germline segment, which might be a read error. Primers for the PCR totalled 60 Vbeta and 13 Jbeta. TCRdb keeps only in-frame clones here, not all; method: immunoSEQ multiplex PCR. The repertoire holds around 130,000 clones, with 82% as singletons. Sample: PBMCs. The V and J genes are TRBV4-3 and TRBJ2-3; 9 bases fit TRBD2. The TCR comes from a boy between 10 and 17 years old in good health and CMV-seronegative. The CDR3 nucleotides are TGCGCCAGCAGGCAAGCGGGAGGAGATACGCAGTATTTT. The encoded protein is CASRQAGGDTQYF.